One and the same sample provided the 15 T cell receptor beta chains below, sequenced in a study of T cells expressing NK-cell markers. TCRdb reanalyzed the 5' RACE reads, giving one entry per CDR3 protein sequence and no DNA. This table holds some 460,000 distinct CDR3 sequences. Material for sequencing was blood T cells: a sorted CD56 or NKG2C T cell subset, CD4+ or CD8+ T cells, or bulk PBMC T cells (not recorded which). The receptor set was obtained from a woman aged 50 to 65 in good health.

This sequence joins TRBV7-2 and TRBJ1-4. The CDR3 spans 13 residues. CDR1 and CDR2 (germline): SGHTA, FQGNSA. CDR3 residues: CASSFMSGEKLFF. The whole variable domain, remainder taken from reference TRBV7-2 and TRBJ1-4, is GAGVSQSPSNKVTEKGKDVELRCDPISGHTALYWYRQSLGQGLEFLIYFQGNSAPDKSGLPSDRFSAERTGGSVSTLTIQRTQQEDSAVYLCASSFMSGEKLFFGSGTQLSVL.

The V and J genes are TRBV20-1 and TRBJ2-3; TCRdb's D gene call, TRBD2, goes unchecked for lack of DNA. Germline V gene data show CDR1 as DFQATT and CDR2 as SNEGSKA (reference sequence). This CDR3 spans 17 amino acids. CDR3: CSARDWLTSGRTNTQYF.

The chain combines TRBV9 with TRBJ2-3; TCRdb's D call of TRBD1 is untestable without DNA. Germline V gene data show CDR1 as SGDLS and CDR2 as YYNGEE. The CDR3 covers 16 residues. The CDR3 protein is CASSVAGGTSTDTQYF.

The chain uses TRBV27 and TRBJ1-6. Germline CDR1 and CDR2: MNHEY and SMNVEV (reference sequence). There are 17 residues in the CDR3. Here the CDR3 reads CASSLDARSSYNSPLHF.

The chain carries TRBV3-1 and TRBJ2-1; TCRdb calls TRBD2, which cannot be checked without DNA. CDR3 length equals 15 residues. CDR1 is LGHDT and CDR2 is YNNKEL in the germline V gene (reference sequence). The CDR3 is CASSQGVAGGPKQFF.

V is TRBV19 and J is TRBJ2-1; TCRdb reports TRBD1, a call that lacks DNA to check it against. Germline V CDR1 and CDR2: LNHDA, SQIVND (reference sequence). The CDR3 is made up of 12 amino acids. The chain's CDR3 is CASSIRGDEQFF.

This sequence joins TRBV5-1 and TRBJ1-1. Germline CDR1 reads SGHRS; CDR2 reads YFSETQ. The CDR3 spans 15 residues. The CDR3: CASSRVRRGNTEAFF.

The chain combines TRBV11-3 with TRBJ2-5; TCRdb reports TRBD2, a call that lacks DNA to check it against. This CDR3 is 17 amino acids long. From germline, CDR1 is SGHNT and CDR2 YENEEA. The CDR3 loop reads CASSSFTVGSKMETQYF.

The J gene is TRBJ2-2, the V gene TRBV6-1; the D call of TRBD2 rests on TCRdb alone, since no DNA is present to check it. The CDR3 is 17 residues long. From germline, CDR1 is MNHNS and CDR2 SASEGT. The CDR3 is CASSEGWGSGYTGELFF.

The V call is TRBV2, the J call TRBJ2-6; with no DNA, the TCRdb D assignment of TRBD1 cannot be verified. Germline assignment: CDR1 SNHLY and CDR2 FYNNEI. The CDR3 is 15 residues long. The CDR3 loop reads CASNRWGAGANVLTF.

This rearrangement joins TRBV29-1 to TRBJ1-2; TCRdb designates TRBD1, a call that cannot be tested without DNA. The germline V gene encodes CDR1 SQVTM and CDR2 ANQGSEA. The CDR3 contains 15 residues. The CDR3 spells CSALKVTGSNYGYTF.

The chain joins TRBV12-3 or TRBV12-4 to TRBJ1-3; TCRdb selects TRBD1, and the lack of DNA leaves this call unchecked. The CDR3 is 15 amino acids. The CDR3 protein is CASSLTGISGNTIYF.

The chain employs TRBV18 and TRBJ2-3. The CDR3 extends over 16 amino acids. Germline CDR1 KGHSH, CDR2 LQKENI. The CDR3 loop reads CASSPTREFGTDTQYF.

The chain links TRBV5-1 to TRBJ2-3; TCRdb returns TRBD2, unconfirmable since there is no DNA. CDR1 and CDR2 from the germline V gene are SGHRS and YFSETQ. The CDR3 covers 18 residues. CDR3 residues: CASSSGTSGSKNTGTQYF.

V usage is TRBV18 and J usage is TRBJ2-2; absent DNA, TCRdb's TRBD2 call cannot be checked. CDR1 KGHSH and CDR2 LQKENI come from the germline V gene. This CDR3 is built from 16 residues. The CDR3 region is CASSPPGRPASGELFF.